This TCR beta chain was captured in a study of T cells in Graves' hyperthyroidism and ophthalmopathy. Of note for this clonotype: The target antigen is unknown. A single base separates this from a much larger clone, so it may be a read error.

Whole-study findings and limits: In the analysis, a 13 V-J model separated ophthalmopathy from stable hyperthyroidism.

It was RNA transcripts that yielded the amplified TCR beta CDR3 regions. The HTBI set primed first-round TCR CDR3 RT-PCR. TCRdb ran MiXCR on the multiplex PCR reads and lists one entry per CDR3 protein. This sample carries around 420,000 distinct CDR3 sequences, roughly an eighth of them seen once, and the ten largest clones take less than 6.5%. This CDR3 has 15 residues. Germline V gene data show CDR1 as LNHDA and CDR2 as SQIVND (reference sequence). The gene calls are TRBV19 and TRBJ1-1; D is possibly TRBD1 (5 bases). The TCR sequence derives from a young woman with Graves' hyperthyroidism. Material for sequencing was blood. Written as DNA, the CDR3 is TGTGCCAGTACCCAACGGGGTACAGGTCGGACTGAAGCTCTCTTT. It translates to CASTQRGTGRTEALF. The full variable domain, rest sourced from reference TRBV19 and TRBJ1-1, is DGGITQSPKYLFRKEGQNVTLSCEQNLNHDAMYWYRQDPGQGLRLIYYSQIVNDFQKGDIAEGYSVSREKKESFPLTVTSAQKNPTAFYLCASTQRGTGRTEALFGQGTRLTVV.